This T cell receptor beta chain was found in a study of blood T cells in healthy people across ages. Primers used in a second PCR of roughly 7 to 12 cycles were a sample-barcoded 5' primer and a J-beta primer mix. TCRdb ran MiXCR on the 5' RACE reads and lists one entry per CDR3 protein. The sample yields some 890,000 distinct CDR3 sequences, just under 30% seen once. The germline gives CDR1 MNHNS, CDR2 SASEGT. CDR3 length equals 15 residues. These same data were also listed under a study on T cells of mothers and their children. That work adds: Second-PCR amplification with M1S added sample barcodes and 2-4 random nucleotides.

This TCR was recovered from a woman aged 40-49 years in good health. Sequenced material: blood. This chain links TRBV6-1 with TRBJ2-4, with D possibly matching TRBD1 (5 bases). TRBJ2-7 matches the DNA end more closely, so the J call is doubtful. The DNA of the CDR3 is TGTGCCAGCAGATCCCCTAGGGGTAATGGGGACGAGCAGTACTTC. Translating gives CASRSPRGNGDEQYF.